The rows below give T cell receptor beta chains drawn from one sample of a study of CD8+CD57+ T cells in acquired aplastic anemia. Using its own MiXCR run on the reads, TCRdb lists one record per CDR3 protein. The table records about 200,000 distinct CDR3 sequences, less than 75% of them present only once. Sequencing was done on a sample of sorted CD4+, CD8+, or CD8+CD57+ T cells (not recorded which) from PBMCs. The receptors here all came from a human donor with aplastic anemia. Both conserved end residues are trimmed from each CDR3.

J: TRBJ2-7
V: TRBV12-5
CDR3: ASGTDKSYEQY

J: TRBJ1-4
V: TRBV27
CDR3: ASSWGGEKLF

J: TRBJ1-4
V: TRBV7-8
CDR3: ASSLAGQGGEKLF

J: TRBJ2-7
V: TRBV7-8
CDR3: ASRLAYEQY

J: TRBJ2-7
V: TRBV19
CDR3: ASSLSSGFNEQY

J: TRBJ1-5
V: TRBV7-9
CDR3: ASSALTGDGNQPQH

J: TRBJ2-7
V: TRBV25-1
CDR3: ASSGRLLEQY

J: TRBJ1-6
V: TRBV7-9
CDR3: ASIRELSYNSPLH

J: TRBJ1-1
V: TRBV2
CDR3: ASRGQGALVVTEAF

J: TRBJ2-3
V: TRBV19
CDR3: ASKGRGYTDTQY

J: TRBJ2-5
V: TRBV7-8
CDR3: ASRRQGKQETQY

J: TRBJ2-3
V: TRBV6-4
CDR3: ASSDSASGGADTQY

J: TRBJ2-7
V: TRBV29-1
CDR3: SVEDLLYQGELSYEQY

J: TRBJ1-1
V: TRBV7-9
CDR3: ASSLSALNTEAF

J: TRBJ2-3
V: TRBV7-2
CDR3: ASSLAPPGGGAADTQY

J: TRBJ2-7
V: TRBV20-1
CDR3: SASPSEPGTSYEQY

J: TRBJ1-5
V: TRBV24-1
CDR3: ATGDGTDYSNQPQH

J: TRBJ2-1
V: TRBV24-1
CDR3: ATSDSTGTGTYNEQF

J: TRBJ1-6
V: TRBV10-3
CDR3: AISDPRGNNSPLH

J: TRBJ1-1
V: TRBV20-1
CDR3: SARDGTGNANTEAF

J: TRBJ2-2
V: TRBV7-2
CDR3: ASSLGGVWGGELF

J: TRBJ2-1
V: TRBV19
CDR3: ASSPGLWNEQF

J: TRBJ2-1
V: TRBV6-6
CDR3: ASIPRDRGYNEQF

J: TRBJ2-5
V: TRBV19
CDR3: ASSIFRGVQETQY

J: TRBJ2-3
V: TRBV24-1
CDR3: ATSGGISTDTQY

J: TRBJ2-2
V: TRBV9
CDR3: ASTSGGTGELF

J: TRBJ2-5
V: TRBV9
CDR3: ASSVTSGDQETQY

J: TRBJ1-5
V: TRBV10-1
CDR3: ASSAEYQPQH

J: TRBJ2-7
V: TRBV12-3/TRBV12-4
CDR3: ASSSTSGGGY

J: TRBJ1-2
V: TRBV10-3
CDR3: AITPLDRDYGYT

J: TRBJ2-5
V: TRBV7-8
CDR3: ASRDRYQETQY

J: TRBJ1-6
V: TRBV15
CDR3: ATSRRPGLDSPLH

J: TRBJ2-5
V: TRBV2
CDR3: ASRPGLAAVTQY

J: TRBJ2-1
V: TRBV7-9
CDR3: ASSPSRGPYNEQF

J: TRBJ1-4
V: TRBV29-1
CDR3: SVKYGTDWDEKLF

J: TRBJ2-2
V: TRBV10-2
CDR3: ASRSGNTGELF

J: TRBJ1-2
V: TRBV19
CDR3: ASGYNYGYT

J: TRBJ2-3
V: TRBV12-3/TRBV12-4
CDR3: ASSRSAGGARTDTQY

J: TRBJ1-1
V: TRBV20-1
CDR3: SAVDWTGEAF

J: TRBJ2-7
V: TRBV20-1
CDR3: SVGGGKYEQY

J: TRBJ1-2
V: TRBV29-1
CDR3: SVVRGDDGYT

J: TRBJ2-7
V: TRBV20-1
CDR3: SATRDGNYEQY

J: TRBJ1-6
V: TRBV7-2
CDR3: ASSLRQDNSPLH

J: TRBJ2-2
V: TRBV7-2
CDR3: ASSKRGGGGQNTGELF

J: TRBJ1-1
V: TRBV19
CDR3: ASSMGTGLTEAF

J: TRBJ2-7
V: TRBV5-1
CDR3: ASSLPGKSYEQY

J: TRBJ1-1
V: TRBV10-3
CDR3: AISRGMNTEAF

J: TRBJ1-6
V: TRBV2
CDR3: ASSKGQPNSPLH

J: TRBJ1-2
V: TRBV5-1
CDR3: ASSLGSSYGYT

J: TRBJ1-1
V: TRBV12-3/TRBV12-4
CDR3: ASSLVRTEAF

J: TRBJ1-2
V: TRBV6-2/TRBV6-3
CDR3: ASGRRGDGYT

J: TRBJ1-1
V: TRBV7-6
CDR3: ASSPLTEAF

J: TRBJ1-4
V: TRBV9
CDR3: ASSVGTVTNEKLF